This T cell receptor (beta chain) is from a study of Ad26.COV2.S vaccination and SARS-CoV-2 variants. Study background: Administration of Ad26.COV2.S was intramuscular, either once or twice 56 days apart.

TCRdb's copy holds only in-frame clones and misses some; the assay was immunoSEQ multiplex PCR. The table shows around 300,000 clones, with about 89% occurring only once. To note about this clone: Antigen specificity is unknown.

Treatment meaning: some 20 received Ad26.COV2.S at low or high dose, single or two shots; 5 received placebo; per-sample allocation not given. Following the first vaccine or placebo injection, samples were taken on day 63. A Boston adult aged 18-55 years was the donor. Findings of the study overall: Recipients given vaccine exceeded placebo recipients in spike-specific TCR breadth. Recipients of vaccine and of placebo showed similar breadth of their non-spike TCR repertoires.

The V gene lost 1 base and the J gene lost 3 bases, with 10 bases spanning the gap. Germline V CDR1 and CDR2: MGHDK, SYGVNS. The CDR3 is 15 residues long. The sequencing used peripheral blood, collected in a trial of Ad26.COV2.S vaccine versus placebo. V and J are TRBV25-1 and TRBJ2-1, with a weak D call TRBD1 (5 bases). The receptor comes from a person between 18 and 60 years old who received the Ad26.COV2.S COVID-19 vaccine or a placebo. The CDR3 loop reads CASSEFRVGYNEQFF. For the CDR3, the DNA is TGTGCCAGCAGTGAATTCAGGGTGGGCTACAATGAGCAGTTCTTC.